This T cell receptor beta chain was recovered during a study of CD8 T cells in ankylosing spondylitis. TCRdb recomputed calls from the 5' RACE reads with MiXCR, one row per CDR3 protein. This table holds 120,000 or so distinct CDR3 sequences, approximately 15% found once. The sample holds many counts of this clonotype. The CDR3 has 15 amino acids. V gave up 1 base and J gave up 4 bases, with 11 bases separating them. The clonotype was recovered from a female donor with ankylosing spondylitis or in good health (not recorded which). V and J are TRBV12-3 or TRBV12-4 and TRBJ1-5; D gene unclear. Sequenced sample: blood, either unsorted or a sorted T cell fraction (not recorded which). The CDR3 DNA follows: TGTGCCAGCAGTTTAGAGACGGGCGGAAATCAGCCCCAGCATTTT. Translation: CASSLETGGNQPQHF.